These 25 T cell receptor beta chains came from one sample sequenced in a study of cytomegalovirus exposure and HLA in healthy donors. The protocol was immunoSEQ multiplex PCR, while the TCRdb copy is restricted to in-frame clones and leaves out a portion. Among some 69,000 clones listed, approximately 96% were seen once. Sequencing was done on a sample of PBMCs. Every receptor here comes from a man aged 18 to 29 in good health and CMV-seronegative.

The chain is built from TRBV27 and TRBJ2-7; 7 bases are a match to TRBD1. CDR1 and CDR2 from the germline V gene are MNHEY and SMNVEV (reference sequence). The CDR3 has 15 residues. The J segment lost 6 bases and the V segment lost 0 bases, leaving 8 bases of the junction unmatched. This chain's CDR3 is CASSLSGGRGFEQYF. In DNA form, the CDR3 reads TGTGCCAGCAGTTTATCAGGGGGCAGGGGGTTCGAGCAGTACTTC.

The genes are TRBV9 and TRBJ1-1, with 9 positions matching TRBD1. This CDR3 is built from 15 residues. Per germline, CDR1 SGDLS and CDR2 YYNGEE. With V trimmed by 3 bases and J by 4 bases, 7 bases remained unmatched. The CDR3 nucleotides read TGTGCCAGCAGCGGGGACAGGGACGTTGGCACTGAAGCTTTCTTT. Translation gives CASSGDRDVGTEAFF. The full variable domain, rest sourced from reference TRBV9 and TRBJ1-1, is DSGVTQTPKHLITATGQRVTLRCSPRSGDLSVYWYQQSLDQGLQFLIQYYNGEERAKGNILERFSAQQFPDLHSELNLSSLELGDSALYFCASSGDRDVGTEAFFGQGTRLTVV.

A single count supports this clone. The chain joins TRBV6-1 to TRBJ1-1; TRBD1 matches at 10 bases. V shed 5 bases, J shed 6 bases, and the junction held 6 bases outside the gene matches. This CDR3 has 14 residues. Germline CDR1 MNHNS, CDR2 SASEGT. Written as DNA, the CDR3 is TGTGCCAGCAGTCCCGGGACAGGGGCAGCTGAAGCTTTCTTT. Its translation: CASSPGTGAAEAFF.

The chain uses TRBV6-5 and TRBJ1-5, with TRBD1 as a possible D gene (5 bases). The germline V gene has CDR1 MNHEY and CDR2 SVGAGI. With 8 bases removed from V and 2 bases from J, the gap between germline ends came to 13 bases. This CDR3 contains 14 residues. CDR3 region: CASYGGDGNQPQHF. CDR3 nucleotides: TGTGCCAGCTATGGAGGGGATGGCAATCAGCCCCAGCATTTT.

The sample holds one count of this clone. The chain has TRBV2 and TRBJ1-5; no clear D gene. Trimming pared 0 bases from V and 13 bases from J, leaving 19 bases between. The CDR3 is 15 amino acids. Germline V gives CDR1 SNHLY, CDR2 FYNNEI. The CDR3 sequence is CASSEAWQVGPHQHF. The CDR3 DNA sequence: TGTGCCAGCAGTGAAGCGTGGCAGGTGGGCCCCCATCAGCATTTT. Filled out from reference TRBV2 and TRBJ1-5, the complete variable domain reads EPEVTQTPSHQVTQMGQEVILRCVPISNHLYFYWYRQILGQKVEFLVSFYNNEISEKSEIFDDQFSVERPDGSNFTLKIRSTKLEDSAMYFCASSEAWQVGPHQHFGDGTRLSIL.

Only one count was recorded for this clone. The chain's CDR3 is CASSRVTGTGDEKLFF. Here the CDR3 DNA reads TGCGCCAGCAGCCGAGTAACCGGGACAGGGGATGAAAAACTGTTTTTT. The rearrangement uses TRBV4-1 and TRBJ1-4, with 10 bases identical to TRBD1. The CDR3 runs to 16 residues. J lost 6 bases, V lost 4 bases, and 8 bases had no gene match. Germline CDR1 MGHRA, CDR2 YSYEKL.

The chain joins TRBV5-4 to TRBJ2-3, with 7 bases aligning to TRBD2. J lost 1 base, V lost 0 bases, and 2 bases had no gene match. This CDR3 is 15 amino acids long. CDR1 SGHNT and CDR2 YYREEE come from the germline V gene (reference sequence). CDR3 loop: CASSLGSGGTDTQYF. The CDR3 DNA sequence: TGTGCCAGCAGCTTGGGCAGCGGGGGCACAGATACGCAGTATTTT.

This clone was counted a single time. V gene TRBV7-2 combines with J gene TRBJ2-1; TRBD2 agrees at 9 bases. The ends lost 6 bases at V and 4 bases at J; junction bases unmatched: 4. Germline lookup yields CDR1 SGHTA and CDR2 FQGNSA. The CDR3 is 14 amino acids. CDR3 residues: CASSRLAGYNEQFF. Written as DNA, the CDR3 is TGTGCCAGCAGTCGGCTAGCGGGATACAATGAGCAGTTCTTC. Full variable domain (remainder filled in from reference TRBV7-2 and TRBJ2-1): GAGVSQSPSNKVTEKGKDVELRCDPISGHTALYWYRQSLGQGLEFLIYFQGNSAPDKSGLPSDRFSAERTGGSVSTLTIQRTQQEDSAVYLCASSRLAGYNEQFFGPGTRLTVL.

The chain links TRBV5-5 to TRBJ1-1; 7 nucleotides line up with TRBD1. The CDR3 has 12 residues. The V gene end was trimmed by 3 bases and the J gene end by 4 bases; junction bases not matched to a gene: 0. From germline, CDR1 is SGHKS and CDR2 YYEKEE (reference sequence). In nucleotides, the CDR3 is TGTGCCAGCAGCTGGACAGGCACTGAAGCTTTCTTT. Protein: CASSWTGTEAFF. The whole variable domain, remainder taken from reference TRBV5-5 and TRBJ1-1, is DAGVTQSPTHLIKTRGQQVTLRCSPISGHKSVSWYQQVLGQGPQFIFQYYEKEERGRGNFPDRFSARQFPNYSSELNVNALLLGDSALYLCASSWTGTEAFFGQGTRLTVV.

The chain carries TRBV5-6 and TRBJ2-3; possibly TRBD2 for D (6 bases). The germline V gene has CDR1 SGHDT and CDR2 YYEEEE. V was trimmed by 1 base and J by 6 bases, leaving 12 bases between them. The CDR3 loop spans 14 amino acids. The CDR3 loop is CASSLTRGGDTQYF. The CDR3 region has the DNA TGTGCCAGCAGCTTGACGAGAGGAGGGGATACGCAGTATTTT.

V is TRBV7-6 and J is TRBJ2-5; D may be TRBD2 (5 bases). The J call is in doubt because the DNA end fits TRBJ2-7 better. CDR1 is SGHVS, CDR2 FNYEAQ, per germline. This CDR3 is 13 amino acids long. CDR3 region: CASSLTTNYEQYF. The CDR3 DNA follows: TGTGCCAGCAGCCTGACTACTAACTACGAGCAGTACTTC.

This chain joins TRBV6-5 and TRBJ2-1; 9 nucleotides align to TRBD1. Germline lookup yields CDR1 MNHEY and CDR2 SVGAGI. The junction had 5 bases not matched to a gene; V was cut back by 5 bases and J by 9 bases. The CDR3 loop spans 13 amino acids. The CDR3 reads CASSETGGSEQFF. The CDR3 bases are TGTGCCAGCAGTGAGACAGGGGGGAGTGAGCAGTTCTTC.

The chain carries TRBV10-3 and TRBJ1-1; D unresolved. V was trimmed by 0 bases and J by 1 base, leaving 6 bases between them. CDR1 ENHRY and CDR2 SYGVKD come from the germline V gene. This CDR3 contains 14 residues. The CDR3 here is CAISESSRNTEAFF. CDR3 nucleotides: TGTGCCATCAGTGAGTCGTCCCGGAACACTGAAGCTTTCTTT.

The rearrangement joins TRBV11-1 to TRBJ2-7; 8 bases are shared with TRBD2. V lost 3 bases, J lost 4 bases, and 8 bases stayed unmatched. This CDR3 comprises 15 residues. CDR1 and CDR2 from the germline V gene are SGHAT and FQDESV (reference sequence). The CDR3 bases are TGTGCCAGCAGCTTTGGAGCGGGAGATTTTTACGAGCAGTACTTC. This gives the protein CASSFGAGDFYEQYF.

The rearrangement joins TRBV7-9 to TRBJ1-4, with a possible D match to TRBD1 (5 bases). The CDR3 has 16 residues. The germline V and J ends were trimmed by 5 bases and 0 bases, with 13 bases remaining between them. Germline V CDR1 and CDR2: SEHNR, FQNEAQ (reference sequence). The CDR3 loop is CASSTRDSTTNEKLFF. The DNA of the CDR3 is TGTGCCAGCAGCACCCGGGACTCTACAACTAATGAAAAACTGTTTTTT. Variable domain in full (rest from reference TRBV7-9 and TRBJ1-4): DTGVSQNPRHKITKRGQNVTFRCDPISEHNRLYWYRQTLGQGPEFLTYFQNEAQLEKSRLLSDRFSAERPKGSFSTLEIQRTEQGDSAMYLCASSTRDSTTNEKLFFGSGTQLSVL.

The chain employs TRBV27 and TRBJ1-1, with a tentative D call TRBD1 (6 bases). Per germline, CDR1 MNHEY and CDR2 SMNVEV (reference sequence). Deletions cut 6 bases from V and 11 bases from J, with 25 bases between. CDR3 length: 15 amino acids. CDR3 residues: CASRPQLTGSVAAFF. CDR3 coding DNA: TGTGCCAGCAGACCCCAATTGACAGGATCGGTGGCGGCTTTCTTT.

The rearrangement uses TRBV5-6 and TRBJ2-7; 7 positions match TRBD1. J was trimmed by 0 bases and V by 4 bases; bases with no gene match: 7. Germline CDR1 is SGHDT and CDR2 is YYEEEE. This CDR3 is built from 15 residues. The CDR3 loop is CASSRGQPFSYEQYF. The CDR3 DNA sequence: TGTGCCAGCAGCCGGGGACAGCCCTTCTCCTACGAGCAGTACTTC.

The CDR3 sequence is CASSLEGLKGYTF. In DNA, the CDR3 is TGTGCCAGCAGCTTGGAGGGATTGAAGGGCTACACCTTC. The genes are TRBV11-3 and TRBJ1-2, with no clear D. This CDR3 has 13 residues. V was clipped by 3 bases and J by 8 bases, with 13 bases between them. Germline CDR1 SGHNT, CDR2 YENEEA.

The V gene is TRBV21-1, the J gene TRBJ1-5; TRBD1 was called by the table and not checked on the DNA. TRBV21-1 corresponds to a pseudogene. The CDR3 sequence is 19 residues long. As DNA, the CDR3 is TGTGCCAGCAGCACGATGAGGGGGTTTTCCGATCATAGCAATCAGCCCCAGCATTTT. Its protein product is CASSTMRGFSDHSNQPQHF.

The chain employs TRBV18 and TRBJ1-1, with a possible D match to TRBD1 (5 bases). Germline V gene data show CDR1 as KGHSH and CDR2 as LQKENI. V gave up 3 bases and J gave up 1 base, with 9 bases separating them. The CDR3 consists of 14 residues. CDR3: CASSPGGENTEAFF. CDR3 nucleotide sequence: TGTGCCAGCTCACCGGGGGGAGAGAACACTGAAGCTTTCTTT.

CDR3 coding DNA: TGTGCCAGCAGTACGACAGGGTTAAACACTGAAGCTTTCTTT. Amino acid sequence: CASSTTGLNTEAFF. V is TRBV6-1 and J is TRBJ1-1; 7 bases map to TRBD1. In germline, CDR1 is MNHNS, CDR2 SASEGT. V trimming: 5 bases; J trimming: 2 bases; junction bases outside the gene matches: 5. The length of the CDR3 is 14 residues.

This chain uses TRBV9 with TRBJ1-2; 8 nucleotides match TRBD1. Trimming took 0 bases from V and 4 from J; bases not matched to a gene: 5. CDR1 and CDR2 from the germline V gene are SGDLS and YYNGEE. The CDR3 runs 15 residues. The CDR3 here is CASSVEQTGAYGYTF. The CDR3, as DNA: TGTGCCAGCAGCGTAGAGCAGACAGGGGCCTATGGCTACACCTTC.

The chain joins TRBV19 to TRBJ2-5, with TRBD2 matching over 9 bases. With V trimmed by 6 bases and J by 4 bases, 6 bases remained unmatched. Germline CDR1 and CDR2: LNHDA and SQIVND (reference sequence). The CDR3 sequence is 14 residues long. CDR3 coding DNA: TGTGCCAGTAGCGCGGGAGGGCCCTCAGAGACCCAGTACTTC. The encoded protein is CASSAGGPSETQYF. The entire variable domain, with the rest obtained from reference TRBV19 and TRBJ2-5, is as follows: DGGITQSPKYLFRKEGQNVTLSCEQNLNHDAMYWYRQDPGQGLRLIYYSQIVNDFQKGDIAEGYSVSREKKESFPLTVTSAQKNPTAFYLCASSAGGPSETQYFGPGTRLLVL.

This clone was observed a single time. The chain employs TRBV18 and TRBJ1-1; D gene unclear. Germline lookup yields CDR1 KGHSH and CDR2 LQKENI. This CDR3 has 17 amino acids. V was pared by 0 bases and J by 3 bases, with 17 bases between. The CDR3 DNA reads TGTGCCAGCTCACCACCGGTTTCGGGAGGATGGGACACTGAAGCTTTCTTT. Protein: CASSPPVSGGWDTEAFF.

CDR3 sequence reads: CASSDLKGLVNTDTQYF. In nucleotides, the CDR3 is TGTGCCAGCAGTGACCTTAAGGGACTAGTAAATACAGATACGCAGTATTTT. The chain is built from TRBV27 and TRBJ2-3, with 8 bases matching TRBD2. The CDR3 is 17 residues long. CDR1 and CDR2 (germline): MNHEY, SMNVEV (reference sequence). Trimming took 5 bases from V and 3 from J; bases not matched to a gene: 13.